Sequencing of this T cell receptor beta chain was carried out in a study of T cell responses to AZD1222 COVID-19 vaccine. Study-level findings and limits: Donors skewed white British and female; clonal diversity was possibly underestimated. Nearly half of unique spike-specific TCRs reportedly avoided B.1.351 and B.1.1.7 mutated regions. Spike-specific TCR repertoires showed rising breadth and depth after two AZD1222 doses. Dominant at 160-218 and 743-854, vaccine-associated CD4 TCRs also spanned spike.

A word on this clone: Its antigen is unknown.

The protocol was immunoSEQ multiplex PCR, while the TCRdb copy is restricted to in-frame clones and leaves out a portion. The table has under 85,000 clones, about 88% seen once. This CDR3 comprises 14 residues. V lost 3 bases to trimming and J lost 3 bases, with 12 bases between them. CDR1 and CDR2 (germline): KGHSH, LQKENI. The sequenced sample was peripheral blood, obtained on day 0 of AZD1222 vaccination. V usage is TRBV18 and J usage is TRBJ2-7; D is perhaps TRBD2 (5 bases). This receptor was taken from an adult in good health. The CDR3 loop reads CASSPPGDRYEQYV. CDR3 nucleotides: TGTGCCAGCTCACCCCCCGGGGATCGCTACGAGCAGTACGTC.